The 28 T cell receptor beta chains in this list originate from one sample, sequenced in a study of OX40 agonist ivuxolimab in advanced cancers. Sequencing was performed with immunoSEQ multiplex PCR; in TCRdb, only in-frame clones are kept and a portion is missing. The sample carries roughly 60,000 clones, 75% to 95% recorded once. Sequenced here: CD4+ or CD8+ T cells sorted from blood, sampled in a trial of the OX40 agonist ivuxolimab. The receptors shown here come from an adult with an advanced solid tumor such as melanoma, head and neck, liver or kidney cancer.

The V gene is TRBV5-6, the J gene TRBJ2-1; unclear D gene. With 0 bases removed from V and 5 bases from J, the gap between germline ends came to 12 bases. The CDR3 runs 15 residues. CDR1 and CDR2 from the germline V gene are SGHDT and YYEEEE. Here the CDR3 reads CASSLGGTNHNEQFF. CDR3 bases: TGTGCCAGCAGCTTGGGTGGTACAAACCACAATGAGCAGTTCTTC.

The genes are TRBV5-6 and TRBJ1-1; D call uncertain. Trimming shortened V by 0 bases and J by 1 base, and 7 bases separated the two germline ends. Looked up from germline, CDR1 is SGHDT and CDR2 is YYEEEE. The CDR3 sequence is 14 residues long. CDR3 nucleotide sequence: TGTGCCAGCAGCTTGGCAGGCGGGAACACTGAAGCTTTCTTT. It encodes CASSLAGGNTEAFF.

The chain carries TRBV10-2 and TRBJ2-7; D uncertain. Germline assignment: CDR1 WSHSY and CDR2 SAAADI. The CDR3 covers 12 residues. The V and J ends lost 2 bases and 6 bases respectively, with 8 bases between them. The CDR3 is CASSEAMGEQYF. The CDR3 DNA reads as TGCGCCAGCAGTGAGGCGATGGGCGAGCAGTACTTC.

The chain recombines TRBV25-1 with TRBJ2-1; D call uncertain. The germline V and J ends were trimmed by 0 bases and 2 bases, with 14 bases remaining between them. This CDR3 spans 17 amino acids. Germline V gene sequence: CDR1 MGHDK, CDR2 SYGVNS. The CDR3 DNA is TGTGCCAGCAGTGAATATGGAGCCGGACGTACCTACAATGAGCAGTTCTTC. Translating gives CASSEYGAGRTYNEQFF.

This rearrangement joins TRBV15 to TRBJ1-2; D unresolved. V was trimmed by 0 bases and J by 1 base, leaving 6 bases between them. Germline V CDR1 and CDR2: LNHNV, YYDKDF (reference sequence). The CDR3 is 14 amino acids. CDR3 coding DNA: TGTGCCACCAGCAGAGAAACGGGTAACTATGGCTACACCTTC. Its translation: CATSRETGNYGYTF.

The chain joins TRBV6-5 to TRBJ2-2, with D possibly TRBD2 on 5 matching bases. The CDR3 length is 14 residues. Germline V gives CDR1 MNHEY, CDR2 SVGAGI. The ends were cut back, 2 bases at V and 5 bases at J, with 9 bases in the middle. CDR3 coding DNA: TGTGCCAGCAGTTACGTGAGGGATACCGGGGAGCTGTTTTTT. Its protein product is CASSYVRDTGELFF.

This sequence joins TRBV30 and TRBJ2-7; D not certain. CDR1 and CDR2 (germline): GTSNPN, SVGIG (reference sequence). Trimming removed 0 bases from V and 7 bases from J, with 16 bases in between. The CDR3 is made up of 14 amino acids. CDR3 residues: CAWSVGSGNSEQYF. The CDR3 DNA is TGTGCCTGGAGTGTCGGGTCAGGTAATAGTGAGCAGTACTTC.

The chain links TRBV6-5 to TRBJ2-2, with 10 bases aligning to TRBD1. CDR3 length equals 15 residues. Germline V gives CDR1 MNHEY, CDR2 SVGAGI. The junction had 8 bases not matched to a gene; V was cut back by 6 bases and J by 7 bases. Here the CDR3 reads CASRHDRGQIGELFF. DNA of the CDR3: TGTGCCAGCAGACACGACAGGGGGCAGATCGGGGAGCTGTTTTTT.

J is TRBJ2-1 and V is TRBV6-5; possible D gene TRBD1, 5 bases. CDR1 is MNHEY and CDR2 is SVGAGI in the germline V gene. The V gene lost 6 bases and the J gene lost 4 bases, with 7 bases spanning the gap. CDR3 length: 12 residues. In DNA, the CDR3 is TGTGCCAGCAGAAGGGGTTACAATGAGCAGTTCTTC. Its translation: CASRRGYNEQFF.

This clone came up a few times. This chain uses TRBV19 with TRBJ1-1; 7 positions agree with TRBD1. V trimming: 9 bases; J trimming: 0 bases; junction bases outside the gene matches: 4. CDR3 length: 13 amino acids. Per germline, CDR1 LNHDA and CDR2 SQIVND (reference sequence). CDR3 protein: CASRRGVNTEAFF. In DNA, the CDR3 is TGTGCCAGCCGCAGGGGGGTGAACACTGAAGCTTTCTTT.

The V gene is TRBV5-1, the J gene TRBJ2-7; D possibly corresponds to TRBD2 (5 bases). The CDR3 loop spans 13 amino acids. V was trimmed by 4 bases and J by 6 bases, leaving 14 bases between them. Per germline, CDR1 SGHRS and CDR2 YFSETQ. CDR3 amino acids: CASSAVGTSEQYF. The CDR3 DNA reads as TGCGCCAGCAGCGCGGTCGGTACTAGCGAGCAGTACTTC.

This chain's CDR3 is CASSLQYEQYF. The DNA of the CDR3 is TGTGCCAGCAGCTTACAATACGAGCAGTACTTC. The J gene is TRBJ2-7, the V gene TRBV11-3; no clear D. Trimming removed 2 bases at V and 4 bases at J, with 3 bases between. CDR1 and CDR2 (germline): SGHNT, YENEEA. The CDR3 is made up of 11 amino acids.

The V call is TRBV18, the J call TRBJ1-1; D remains unclear. Germline V gene data show CDR1 as KGHSH and CDR2 as LQKENI. This CDR3 comprises 13 residues. V dropped 3 bases and J dropped 0 bases, with 5 bases sitting between them. The CDR3 DNA reads TGTGCCAGCTCACCTTCCGTGAACACTGAAGCTTTCTTT. Amino acids: CASSPSVNTEAFF.

V usage is TRBV19 and J usage is TRBJ2-1, with no clear D. The V end lost 7 bases, the J end lost 6 bases, and 10 bases lay between the germline ends. The CDR3 extends over 12 amino acids. Per germline, CDR1 LNHDA and CDR2 SQIVND (reference sequence). The CDR3: CASNNRVNEQFF. In DNA, the CDR3 is TGTGCCAGTAACAACAGAGTCAATGAGCAGTTCTTC.

The rearrangement uses TRBV6-5 and TRBJ2-5; D is tentatively TRBD1 or TRBD2 (5 bases each). The CDR3 spans 14 residues. V lost 0 bases, J lost 3 bases, and 8 bases lay in between. Germline loops: CDR1 MNHEY, CDR2 SVGAGI. In DNA form, the CDR3 reads TGTGCCAGCAGTTACTCCGGGGCAAAAGAGACCCAGTACTTC. Translation gives CASSYSGAKETQYF.

This chain joins TRBV7-9 and TRBJ1-1; possibly TRBD1 for D (6 bases). CDR1 SEHNR and CDR2 FQNEAQ come from the germline V gene (reference sequence). The CDR3 sequence is 17 residues long. The ends were cut back, 0 bases at V and 1 base at J, with 15 bases in the middle. CDR3: CASSLALGGSGNTEAFF. The CDR3 bases are TGTGCCAGCAGCTTAGCGTTGGGGGGCTCCGGGAACACTGAAGCTTTCTTT.

The V call is TRBV30, the J call TRBJ1-1; unclear D gene. Germline-derived CDR1 and CDR2 are GTSNPN and SVGIG (reference sequence). The germline V and J ends were trimmed by 0 bases and 3 bases, with 11 bases remaining between them. CDR3 length equals 14 residues. CDR3 bases: TGTGCCTGGAGTGTACCCCCCGGGCACACTGAAGCTTTCTTT. As protein: CAWSVPPGHTEAFF.

As DNA, the CDR3 is TGCGCCAGCAGCTTGGGGGTCCGAGCGGGAGGTACCGGGGAGCTGTTTTTT. Translating gives CASSLGVRAGGTGELFF. The rearrangement links TRBV5-1 to TRBJ2-2, with 9 bases matching TRBD2. Looked up from germline, CDR1 is SGHRS and CDR2 is YFSETQ. CDR3 size: 17 residues. V shed 0 bases, J shed 5 bases, and the junction held 8 bases outside the gene matches.

This chain links TRBV6-5 with TRBJ2-1; 9 bases line up with TRBD2. J gave up 6 bases and V 6 bases, and 9 bases lay outside the gene matches. CDR3 length: 15 residues. Germline CDR1 reads MNHEY; CDR2 reads SVGAGI. The CDR3 DNA follows: TGTGCCAGCAGCCACGGACTAGCGACCATCAATGAGCAGTTCTTC. Encoded protein: CASSHGLATINEQFF.

The genes are TRBV5-4 and TRBJ2-7, with a weak D call TRBD2 (5 bases). This CDR3 has 14 amino acids. The V end lost 0 bases, the J end lost 4 bases, and 11 bases lay between the germline ends. Germline values: CDR1 SGHNT, CDR2 YYREEE (reference sequence). This chain's CDR3 is CASSLGLASYEQYF. DNA for the CDR3: TGTGCCAGCAGCTTGGGCCTAGCTTCATACGAGCAGTACTTC.

The rearrangement links TRBV19 to TRBJ2-3; no definite D call. V lost 3 bases to trimming and J lost 0 bases, with 10 bases between them. Germline values: CDR1 LNHDA, CDR2 SQIVND (reference sequence). The length of the CDR3 is 15 residues. CDR3 residues: CASSIQIASTDTQYF. CDR3 coding DNA: TGTGCCAGTAGTATCCAGATCGCTAGCACAGATACGCAGTATTTT.

This clone has only a few counts. The J gene is TRBJ2-1, the V gene TRBV5-4, with TRBD1 identical over 9 bases. Germline V gene lookup returns CDR1 SGHNT and CDR2 YYREEE (reference sequence). CDR3 length: 15 amino acids. The trim removed 4 bases at V and 7 bases at J, leaving 9 bases unmatched. CDR3 in amino acids: CASSNGQGMWNEQFF. CDR3 bases: TGTGCCAGCAGCAACGGACAGGGGATGTGGAATGAGCAGTTCTTC.

This clone is deemed medium-sized (0.01 to 0.1%). The rearrangement links TRBV14 to TRBJ2-7, with D perhaps TRBD1 (5 bases). The CDR3 is 13 residues long. Trimming stripped 8 bases from V and 0 bases from J, with 11 bases between. Germline V gene sequence: CDR1 SGHDN, CDR2 FVKESK. This CDR3 is CASRGASSYEQYF. As DNA, the CDR3 is TGTGCCAGCCGTGGGGCCAGCTCCTACGAGCAGTACTTC.

The chain recombines TRBV27 with TRBJ1-4, with TRBD1 matching over 8 bases. The V segment lost 5 bases and the J segment 10 bases; nucleotides outside the gene matches: 9. The length of the CDR3 is 14 residues. The germline gives CDR1 MNHEY, CDR2 SMNVEV (reference sequence). The CDR3 DNA reads as TGTGCCAGCAGTCCCCCAGGGGGCGTTGGAAAACTGTTTTTT. Encoded protein: CASSPPGGVGKLFF.

The chain employs TRBV7-9 and TRBJ1-2; 7 nucleotides align to TRBD1. V lost 5 bases and J lost 7; bases outside the gene matches: 10. Germline CDR1 and CDR2: SEHNR and FQNEAQ (reference sequence). This CDR3 is 14 amino acids long. The CDR3 sequence is CASSGQSGGFGYTF. CDR3 nucleotides: TGTGCCAGCAGCGGCCAGTCAGGGGGTTTTGGCTACACCTTC.

Regarding this clone: Its ends do not fully match the called genes, so a read error is possible. This rearrangement joins TRBV6-5 to TRBJ2-7; TRBD1 agrees at 9 bases. The CDR3 covers 15 residues. The germline gives CDR1 MNHEY, CDR2 SVGAGI. The CDR3 loop reads CASSQGPGQGYGQYF. CDR3 DNA sequence: TGTGCCAGCAGTCAGGGGCCGGGACAGGGCTACGGGCAGTACTTC.

V gene TRBV18 combines with J gene TRBJ1-1; no reliable D call. CDR1 KGHSH and CDR2 LQKENI come from the germline V gene. The length of the CDR3 is 13 residues. Trimming pared 3 bases from V and 3 bases from J, leaving 8 bases between. In DNA form, the CDR3 reads TGTGCCAGCTCACCCCCTTCCTACACTGAAGCTTTCTTT. It specifies CASSPPSYTEAFF.

The rearrangement joins TRBV18 to TRBJ2-1, with 13 bases matching TRBD2. V gave up 4 bases and J gave up 6 bases; unmatched junction bases: 6. From germline, CDR1 is KGHSH and CDR2 LQKENI. CDR3 length equals 16 residues. Here the CDR3 reads CASSQLLAGGGNEQFF. The CDR3 DNA follows: TGTGCCAGCTCACAACTACTAGCGGGAGGGGGCAATGAGCAGTTCTTC.